A selection of T cell receptor beta chains follows, all from one sample in a study of T cell changes during pregnancy in multiple sclerosis. TCRdb's copy holds only in-frame clones and misses some; the assay was immunoSEQ multiplex PCR. This table holds tens of thousands of clones, around 90% found once. Sequences were derived from peripheral blood, sampled in the first trimester of pregnancy. These receptors originate from a female donor in good health, enrolled as a control in a pregnancy study. Each CDR3 is given with its conserved first and last residue. The D gene is left open where the match is weak. Size is stated for part of the rows, as once, few or many counts, or as a class when the clone is expanded.

CDR3 protein	CDR3 DNA	clone size	J gene	V gene	D gene
CASSQDPGTGGSNQPQHF	TGCGCCAGCAGCCAAGATCCAGGGACAGGGGGTAGCAATCAGCCCCAGCATTTT	NA	TRBJ1-5	TRBV4-1	TRBD1
CASSLGPRGGVYNEQFF	TGCGCCAGCAGCTTGGGGCCCCGGGGCGGGGTCTACAATGAGCAGTTCTTC	NA	TRBJ2-1	TRBV5-1	NA
CASSVKTGDGYTF	TGTGCCAGCAGTGTGAAGACAGGGGATGGCTACACCTTC	NA	TRBJ1-2	TRBV2	TRBD1
CASSQPGGVTEAFF	TGTGCCAGCAGCCAACCTGGGGGGGTGACTGAAGCTTTCTTT	NA	TRBJ1-1	TRBV7-9	NA
CASSSSGANVLTF	TGTGCCAGCAGTTCGTCTGGGGCCAACGTCCTGACTTTC	NA	TRBJ2-6	TRBV6-5	NA
CSARGSNEQFF	TGCAGTGCTAGAGGTAGCAATGAGCAGTTCTTC	NA	TRBJ2-1	TRBV20-1	NA
CASSEAVGRTEAFF	TGTGCCAGCAGTGAAGCGGTGGGGCGGACTGAAGCTTTCTTT	NA	TRBJ1-1	TRBV2	NA
CASSMSAADYEQYF	TGTGCCAGTAGTATGAGCGCAGCGGACTACGAGCAGTACTTC	NA	TRBJ2-7	TRBV19	NA
CASSLGARTNYGYTF	TGTGCCAGCAGCTTGGGCGCCAGGACAAACTATGGCTACACCTTC	NA	TRBJ1-2	TRBV5-6	NA
CAWSVWRGPNYGYTF	TGTGCCTGGAGTGTCTGGAGGGGGCCTAACTATGGCTACACCTTC	once	TRBJ1-2	TRBV30	TRBD1
CASSLTGQNQPQHF	TGCGCCAGCAGCTTGACTGGGCAGAATCAGCCCCAGCATTTT	NA	TRBJ1-5	TRBV5-1	NA
CASSQGGGPRSGANVLTF	TGTGCCAGCAGCCAAGGAGGAGGGCCACGCTCTGGGGCCAACGTCCTGACTTTC	NA	TRBJ2-6	TRBV4-2	NA
CASSMGQGSEKLFF	TGTGCCAGCAGCATGGGACAGGGGAGCGAAAAACTGTTTTTT	NA	TRBJ1-4	TRBV11-2	TRBD1
CASSPTDRTGELFF	TGTGCCAGCAGCCCCACCGACAGAACCGGGGAGCTGTTTTTT	NA	TRBJ2-2	TRBV13	NA
CASSPILGNEQYF	TGTGCCAGCAGCCCGATTTTGGGCAACGAGCAGTACTTC	NA	TRBJ2-7	TRBV7-9	NA
CASSIDSSRRIRLYGYTF	TGTGCCAGTAGTATAGATTCCTCTCGACGGATCAGGCTATATGGCTACACCTTC	NA	TRBJ1-2	TRBV19	NA
CASSLAKAGGAKTQYF	TGTGCCAGCAGCTTAGCGAAGGCAGGGGGCGCGAAGACCCAGTACTTC	NA	TRBJ2-5	TRBV7-9	TRBD1
CASSWTFTDTQYF	TGTGCCAGCAGTTGGACATTCACAGATACGCAGTATTTT	NA	TRBJ2-3	TRBV6-5	NA
CASSLMGQGRDTQYF	TGTGCCAGCAGCTTAATGGGACAGGGAAGAGATACGCAGTATTTT	NA	TRBJ2-3	TRBV7-3	TRBD1
CSVWGDTEAFF	TGCAGCGTGTGGGGAGACACTGAAGCTTTCTTT	few	TRBJ1-1	TRBV29-1	NA
CASSINGDTQYF	TGTGCCAGTAGTATTAACGGAGATACGCAGTATTTT	NA	TRBJ2-3	TRBV19	NA
CASSPNLAGGRETQYF	TGTGCCAGCAGCCCTAACCTAGCGGGGGGGCGAGAGACCCAGTACTTC	NA	TRBJ2-5	TRBV7-9	TRBD2
CASSYGDRRMNTEAFF	TGTGCCAGCAGTTACGGGGACAGGAGGATGAACACTGAAGCTTTCTTT	few	TRBJ1-1	TRBV6-5	TRBD1
CASSVRYSGSPLHF	TGTGCCAGCAGTGTGCGGTACAGCGGTTCACCCCTCCACTTT	NA	TRBJ1-6	TRBV2	NA
CASSGRGGGAGGELFF	TGTGCCAGCAGCGGGCGTGGCGGGGGGGCCGGCGGGGAGCTGTTTTTT	NA	TRBJ2-2	TRBV5-4	TRBD2
CASSLTDENYGYTF	TGTGCCAGCAGCCTGACTGACGAGAACTATGGCTACACCTTC	NA	TRBJ1-2	TRBV7-3	NA
CASGGDTEAFF	TGTGCCAGCGGAGGGGACACTGAAGCTTTCTTT	NA	TRBJ1-1	TRBV5-4	NA
CAWSLGGSNEQFF	TGTGCCTGGAGCCTAGGAGGGTCCAATGAGCAGTTCTTC	NA	TRBJ2-1	TRBV30	NA
CASRGSGSSGNTIYF	TGTGCCAGTAGAGGGAGTGGAAGCTCTGGAAACACCATATATTTT	NA	TRBJ1-3	TRBV19	NA
CASSIGGAEETQYF	TGTGCCAGCAGTATAGGGGGCGCTGAGGAGACCCAGTACTTC	NA	TRBJ2-5	TRBV27	TRBD1
CASSSFGTGHEKLFF	TGTGCCAGCAGTTCCTTCGGGACAGGGCATGAAAAACTGTTTTTT	NA	TRBJ1-4	TRBV6-5	TRBD1
CASSLAGGGQPQHF	TGTGCCAGCAGCTTGGCAGGGGGCGGTCAGCCCCAGCATTTT	NA	TRBJ1-5	TRBV5-5	TRBD1
CASSQDLARGAGGETQYF	TGCGCCAGCAGCCAAGATCTTGCCCGGGGGGCCGGGGGGGAGACCCAGTACTTC	NA	TRBJ2-5	TRBV4-1	NA
CASSQVRDNQETQYF	TGCGCCAGCAGCCAAGTACGGGACAACCAAGAGACCCAGTACTTC	once	TRBJ2-5	TRBV4-1	NA
CAIREGQGIGEQYF	TGTGCCATCAGGGAGGGACAGGGTATCGGCGAGCAGTACTTC	few	TRBJ2-7	TRBV10-3	TRBD1
CASSFGRGLAYNEQFF	TGTGCCAGCAGCTTTGGGCGGGGCCTGGCCTACAATGAGCAGTTCTTC	NA	TRBJ2-1	TRBV7-9	NA
CASRTSGLFNEQFF	TGTGCCAGCAGGACATCCGGACTGTTCAATGAGCAGTTCTTC	NA	TRBJ2-1	TRBV6-6	NA
CSATGGGYEQYF	TGCAGCGCCACAGGGGGCGGCTACGAGCAGTACTTC	NA	TRBJ2-7	TRBV29-1	TRBD1
CASSLGLAVRDTQYF	TGTGCCAGCAGCTTAGGACTAGCGGTTCGGGATACGCAGTATTTT	NA	TRBJ2-3	TRBV7-3	TRBD2
CASSQGASGGNTGELFF	TGCGCCAGCAGCCAAGGCGCTAGCGGGGGGAACACCGGGGAGCTGTTTTTT	NA	TRBJ2-2	TRBV4-3	TRBD2
CASSRTGGGYTF	TGTGCCAGTAGTAGGACAGGGGGTGGCTACACCTTC	NA	TRBJ1-2	TRBV19	TRBD1
CASSLIDRELHF	TGTGCCAGCAGCTTGATAGACAGGGAGTTGCATTTT	NA	TRBJ1-5	TRBV7-2	TRBD1
CASSLTGLAEAFF	TGTGCCAGCAGCTTGACAGGGTTAGCTGAAGCTTTCTTT	NA	TRBJ1-1	TRBV11-3	TRBD1
CAISGTGTNTEAFF	TGTGCCATCAGCGGGACAGGGACGAACACTGAAGCTTTCTTT	NA	TRBJ1-1	TRBV10-3	TRBD1
CAGSSGGKETQYF	TGTGCCGGGTCGTCTGGCGGTAAGGAGACCCAGTACTTC	NA	TRBJ2-5	TRBV6-6	NA
CAWSVQGQGNQPQHF	TGTGCCTGGAGTGTACAAGGACAGGGGAATCAGCCCCAGCATTTT	NA	TRBJ1-5	TRBV30	TRBD1
CASSLPQGSYNEQFF	TGTGCCAGCAGCTTACCACAGGGATCCTACAATGAGCAGTTCTTC	NA	TRBJ2-1	TRBV13	NA
CASSTGQGASEQYF	TGCGCCAGCAGCACGGGACAGGGGGCATCCGAGCAGTACTTC	NA	TRBJ2-7	TRBV5-1	TRBD1
CASGALYEQYF	TGTGCCAGCGGGGCCCTCTACGAGCAGTACTTC	NA	TRBJ2-7	TRBV2	NA
CASSLKDSPGEKLFF	TGTGCCAGCAGCTTGAAAGATTCTCCGGGGGAAAAACTGTTTTTT	NA	TRBJ1-4	TRBV5-4	NA
CASSGTSGYEQYF	TGTGCCAGCAGCGGAACTAGCGGTTACGAGCAGTACTTC	NA	TRBJ2-7	TRBV9	TRBD2
CASSSGQGYSNQPQHF	TGTGCCAGCAGTTCGGGACAGGGGTATAGCAATCAGCCCCAGCATTTT	NA	TRBJ1-5	TRBV5-8	TRBD1
CASSLGLSNQPQHF	TGTGCCAGCAGCTTAGGACTTAGCAATCAGCCCCAGCATTTT	NA	TRBJ1-5	TRBV7-9	NA